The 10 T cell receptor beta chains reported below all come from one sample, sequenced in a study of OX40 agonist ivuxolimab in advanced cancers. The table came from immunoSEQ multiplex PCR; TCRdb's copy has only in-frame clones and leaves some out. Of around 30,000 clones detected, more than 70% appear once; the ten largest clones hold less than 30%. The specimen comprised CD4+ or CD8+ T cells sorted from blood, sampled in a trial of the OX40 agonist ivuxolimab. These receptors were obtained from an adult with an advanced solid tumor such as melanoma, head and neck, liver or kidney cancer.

The CDR3 region has the DNA TGTGCCATCAGGGACAGGGGGATTAATAGCAATCAGCCCCAGCATTTT. This encodes CAIRDRGINSNQPQHF. The chain joins TRBV10-3 to TRBJ1-5; 10 bases agree with TRBD1. The V gene's germline CDR1 is ENHRY and CDR2 SYGVKD. The CDR3 has 16 amino acids. The V gene end was trimmed by 6 bases and the J gene end by 0 bases; junction bases not matched to a gene: 5.

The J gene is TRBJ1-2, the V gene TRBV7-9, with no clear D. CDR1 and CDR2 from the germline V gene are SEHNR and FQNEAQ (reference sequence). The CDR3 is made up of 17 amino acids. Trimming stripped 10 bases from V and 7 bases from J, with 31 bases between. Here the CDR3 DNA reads TGTGCCACCTCGTCGACCGAATCCGGGTCCAAGGCGGGTGGCTACACCTTC. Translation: CATSSTESGSKAGGYTF.

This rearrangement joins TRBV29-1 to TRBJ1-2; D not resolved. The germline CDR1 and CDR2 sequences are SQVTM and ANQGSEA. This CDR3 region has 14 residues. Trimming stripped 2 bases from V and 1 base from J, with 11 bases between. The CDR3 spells CSVERQDLNYGYTF. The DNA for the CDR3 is TGCAGCGTTGAACGGCAGGACCTTAACTATGGCTACACCTTC.

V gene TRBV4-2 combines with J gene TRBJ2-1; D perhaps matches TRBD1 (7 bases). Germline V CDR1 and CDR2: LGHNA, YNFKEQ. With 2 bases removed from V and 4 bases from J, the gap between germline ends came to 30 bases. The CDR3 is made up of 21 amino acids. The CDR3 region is CASSQRTWGVHRGPVYNEQFF. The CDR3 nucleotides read TGTGCCAGCAGCCAACGTACTTGGGGGGTACACAGGGGTCCAGTTTACAATGAGCAGTTCTTC.

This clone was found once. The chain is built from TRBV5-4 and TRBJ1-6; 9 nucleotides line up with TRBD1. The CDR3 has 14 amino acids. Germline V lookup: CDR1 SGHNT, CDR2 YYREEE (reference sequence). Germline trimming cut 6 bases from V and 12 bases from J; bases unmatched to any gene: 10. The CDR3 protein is CASTSPGQGRPLHF. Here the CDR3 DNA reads TGTGCCAGCACGTCCCCGGGACAGGGCCGACCCCTCCACTTT.

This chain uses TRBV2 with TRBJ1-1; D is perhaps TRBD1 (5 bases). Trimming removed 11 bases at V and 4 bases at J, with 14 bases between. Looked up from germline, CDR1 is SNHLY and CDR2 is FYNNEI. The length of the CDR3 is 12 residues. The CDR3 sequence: CASRAGLTEAFF. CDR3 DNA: TGTGCCTCGAGGGCAGGGCTCACTGAAGCTTTCTTT.

CDR3 DNA: TGTGCCAGCGAGGGGGGACGGGGCGAGCAGTACTTC. It specifies CASEGGRGEQYF. The chain has TRBV28 and TRBJ2-7; D is possibly TRBD1 or TRBD2 (6 bases each). CDR1 MDHEN and CDR2 SYDVKM come from the germline V gene. The V end lost 8 bases, the J end lost 6 bases, and 14 bases lay between the germline ends. CDR3 length: 12 residues.

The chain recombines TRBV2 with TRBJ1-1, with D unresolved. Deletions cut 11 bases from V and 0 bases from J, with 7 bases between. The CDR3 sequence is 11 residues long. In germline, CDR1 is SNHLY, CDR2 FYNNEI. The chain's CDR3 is CAGELNTEAFF. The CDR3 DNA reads TGTGCCGGCGAATTGAACACTGAAGCTTTCTTT.

The CDR3 loop reads CASSLFSGYEQYF. Here the CDR3 DNA reads TGTGCCAGCAGCTTATTCTCGGGCTACGAGCAGTACTTC. The V and J genes are TRBV7-8 and TRBJ2-7; D is ambiguous. Germline-derived CDR1 and CDR2 are SGHVS and FQNEAQ. CDR3 length: 13 residues. The V gene lost 2 bases and the J gene lost 3 bases, with 8 bases spanning the gap.

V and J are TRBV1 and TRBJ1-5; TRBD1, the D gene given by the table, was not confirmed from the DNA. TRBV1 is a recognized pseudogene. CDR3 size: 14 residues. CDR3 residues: CTSSPKGLEQPQHF. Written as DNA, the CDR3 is TGCACCAGCAGCCCGAAGGGGCTTGAGCAGCCCCAGCATTTT.